The rows below give T cell receptor beta chains drawn from one sample of a study of blood T cell repertoires in COVID-19. Sequenced by immunoSEQ multiplex PCR; TCRdb stores in-frame clones only, minus some. The table has 52,000 or so clones, about 82% seen once; the top ten hold roughly 13%. The sample consisted of peripheral blood. The receptors were gathered from a human donor in a cohort sampled during active COVID-19. Each CDR3 is given with its conserved first and last residue. Fields, in order: V gene, clone size, J gene, D gene, CDR3 protein, CDR3 DNA. The D gene is left open where the match is weak. Some rows mark clone size as missing; the rest say once, few, many or name a class of expanded clone.

TRBV19	NA	TRBJ2-1	NA	CASRLYSDHNEQFF	TGTGCCAGTAGGCTATATTCTGATCACAATGAGCAGTTCTTC
TRBV7-7	NA	TRBJ2-1	NA	CASSPGGSGYNEQFF	TGTGCCAGCAGCCCCGGGGGTAGCGGATACAATGAGCAGTTCTTC
TRBV5-1	NA	TRBJ2-5	TRBD2	CASSSRLAGSQETQYF	TGCGCCAGCAGCTCCAGACTAGCGGGGTCCCAAGAGACCCAGTACTTC
TRBV18	NA	TRBJ1-5	NA	CASSQGQNQPQHF	TGTGCCAGCTCACAAGGACAGAATCAGCCCCAGCATTTT
TRBV7-9	NA	TRBJ2-3	TRBD1	CASSLRTGLTDTQYF	TGTGCCAGCAGCCTACGGACAGGGCTGACAGATACGCAGTATTTT
TRBV15	NA	TRBJ1-2	NA	CATSREGRGVYGYTF	TGTGCCACCAGCAGAGAAGGCAGGGGCGTTTATGGCTACACCTTC
TRBV19	NA	TRBJ2-7	TRBD1	CASKRQGSYEQYF	TGTGCCAGTAAGAGACAGGGGTCCTACGAGCAGTACTTC
TRBV5-8	once	TRBJ1-6	NA	CASSIQPGRGSPLHF	TGTGCCAGCAGCATCCAACCCGGGAGGGGCTCACCCCTCCACTTT
TRBV5-4	NA	TRBJ2-3	NA	CASSLVRGGTDTQYF	TGTGCCAGCAGCTTGGTCCGAGGGGGAACAGATACGCAGTATTTT
TRBV27	medium-sized	TRBJ2-1	NA	CASSPVGSGYNEQFF	TGTGCCAGCAGTCCCGTAGGATCGGGGTACAATGAGCAGTTCTTC
TRBV12-3/TRBV12-4	NA	TRBJ1-1	NA	CASSLNPETEAFF	TGTGCCAGCAGTTTAAACCCGGAGACTGAAGCTTTCTTT
TRBV2	NA	TRBJ2-5	NA	CASSEGVTAGQETQYF	TGTGCCAGCAGTGAAGGTGTGACAGCTGGACAAGAGACCCAGTACTTC
TRBV5-1	NA	TRBJ1-1	NA	CASSLTLNQAFF	TGCGCCAGCAGCTTGACTCTGAATCAAGCTTTCTTT
TRBV15	NA	TRBJ2-1	TRBD2	CATTPLREGLGNEQFF	TGTGCCACCACCCCGTTACGGGAGGGCCTTGGGAATGAGCAGTTCTTC
TRBV5-4	few	TRBJ1-1	NA	CASSLGRVGNTEAFF	TGTGCCAGCAGCTTGGGGAGGGTGGGGAACACTGAAGCTTTCTTT
TRBV6-1	NA	TRBJ1-3	NA	CASFQGIGNTIYF	TGTGCCAGCTTCCAGGGGATTGGAAACACCATATATTTT
TRBV7-2	NA	TRBJ2-1	NA	CASSAPGEQFF	TGTGCCAGCAGCGCCCCCGGTGAGCAGTTCTTC
TRBV3-1/TRBV3-2	few	TRBJ2-1	NA	CASSQDMYSSYNEQFF	TGTGCCAGCAGCCAAGATATGTACAGCTCCTACAATGAGCAGTTCTTC
TRBV7-3	few	TRBJ2-3	TRBD1	CASSAWGQGAGDTQYF	TGTGCCAGCAGCGCATGGGGACAGGGGGCAGGAGATACGCAGTATTTT
TRBV27	few	TRBJ2-7	NA	CASSLSPLGVGYEQYF	TGTGCCAGCAGTTTATCCCCCTTAGGAGTCGGCTACGAGCAGTACTTC
TRBV3-1/TRBV3-2	NA	TRBJ1-2	NA	CASSPLQGHYGYTF	TGTGCCAGCAGCCCCCTACAGGGTCATTATGGCTACACCTTC
TRBV4-2	few	TRBJ2-7	NA	CASSQGDPTVVAYEQYF	TGTGCCAGCAGCCAAGGAGATCCCACCGTCGTCGCTTACGAGCAGTACTTC
TRBV11-2	NA	TRBJ2-7	TRBD2	CASSLGLAGSDEQYF	TGTGCCAGCAGCTTAGGGCTAGCGGGAAGCGACGAGCAGTACTTC
TRBV6-5	NA	TRBJ2-7	NA	CASSRQEALGQYF	TGTGCCAGCAGCCGCCAAGAGGCCCTGGGGCAGTACTTC
TRBV6-5	NA	TRBJ2-7	TRBD2	CASSPTGTRYYEQYF	TGTGCCAGCAGCCCGACCGGGACTAGGTACTACGAGCAGTACTTC
TRBV7-2	NA	TRBJ1-6	NA	CASSPQGGGSPLHF	TGTGCCAGCAGCCCCCAAGGGGGGGGGTCACCCCTCCACTTT
TRBV11-3	NA	TRBJ2-3	NA	CASSTSSERHTQYF	TGTGCCAGCAGCACTAGCAGCGAGCGGCATACGCAGTATTTT
TRBV11-2	medium-sized	TRBJ1-1	TRBD1	CASSEDRGTEAFF	TGTGCCAGCAGCGAGGACAGGGGGACTGAAGCTTTCTTT
TRBV4-1	NA	TRBJ2-1	TRBD1	CASSNGQGGYEQFF	TGCGCCAGCAGCAACGGACAGGGCGGATATGAGCAGTTCTTC
TRBV11-3	NA	TRBJ2-2	TRBD1	CASSATGTDNTGELFF	TGTGCCAGCAGCGCAACCGGGACAGATAACACCGGGGAGCTGTTTTTT
TRBV6-5	NA	TRBJ1-3	TRBD1	CASSSHRGLGNTIYF	TGTGCCAGCAGTTCTCACAGGGGGCTAGGAAACACCATATATTTT
TRBV14	NA	TRBJ2-1	NA	CASSLSSRSDEQFF	TGTGCCAGCAGCCTATCGTCTAGGAGCGATGAGCAGTTCTTC
TRBV27	NA	TRBJ1-2	TRBD1	CASRRLTGEDGYTF	TGTGCCAGCAGGCGATTGACAGGGGAGGATGGCTACACCTTC
TRBV28	NA	TRBJ2-3	TRBD1	CASSRQGGAWDTQYF	TGTGCCAGCAGCCGACAAGGGGGCGCTTGGGATACGCAGTATTTT
TRBV7-7	once	TRBJ2-3	TRBD2	CASSLTSGSTPGTDTQYF	TGTGCTAGCAGCCTGACTAGCGGGAGTACCCCAGGAACAGATACGCAGTATTTT
TRBV27	NA	TRBJ2-7	NA	CASSSAGGPYEQYF	TGTGCCAGCAGTTCCGCCGGGGGGCCCTACGAGCAGTACTTC
TRBV6-6	NA	TRBJ1-1	NA	CASSYSREAEAFF	TGTGCCAGCAGTTACTCGAGGGAGGCTGAAGCTTTCTTT
TRBV11-2	NA	TRBJ1-6	NA	CASSLGQSYNSPLHF	TGTGCCAGCAGCTTGGGGCAGAGCTATAATTCACCCCTCCACTTT
TRBV6-2/TRBV6-3	NA	TRBJ2-1	TRBD2	CASSRRGLADPAGGSYNEQFF	TGTGCCAGCAGTCGTCGGGGACTAGCGGACCCCGCCGGAGGTTCCTACAATGAGCAGTTCTTC
TRBV30	once	TRBJ1-2	NA	CAWSVRMETANGYTF	TGTGCCTGGAGTGTACGAATGGAGACAGCGAATGGCTACACCTTC
TRBV5-6	NA	TRBJ1-1	NA	CASSFGWGGGTEAFF	TGTGCCAGCAGCTTCGGGTGGGGGGGCGGCACTGAAGCTTTCTTT
TRBV6-5	NA	TRBJ1-6	NA	CASRRDIGYNSPLHF	TGTGCCAGCAGGCGCGACATAGGATATAATTCACCCCTCCACTTT
TRBV7-8	NA	TRBJ2-1	TRBD2	CASSRKTSFDYNEQFF	TGTGCCAGCAGCCGTAAGACTAGCTTTGACTACAATGAGCAGTTCTTC
TRBV28	NA	TRBJ2-5	TRBD1	CASNGAGGPETWAQYF	TGTGCCAGCAATGGAGCAGGGGGCCCGGAAACGTGGGCCCAGTACTTC
TRBV9	NA	TRBJ2-3	NA	CASSPIAVNTQYF	TGTGCCAGCAGCCCCATAGCGGTTAATACGCAGTATTTT
TRBV5-1	NA	TRBJ2-2	TRBD1	CASYRGRTGELFF	TGCGCCAGCTACAGGGGGCGCACCGGGGAGCTGTTTTTT
TRBV5-4	NA	TRBJ2-7	NA	CASSLGDLQYF	TGTGCCAGCAGCTTGGGGGACTTACAGTACTTC
TRBV5-5	NA	TRBJ2-1	TRBD1	CASSFRTGINEQFF	TGTGCCAGCAGCTTCCGGACAGGGATCAATGAGCAGTTCTTC
TRBV7-2	NA	TRBJ2-7	TRBD2	CASSLGLAGAQQYF	TGTGCCAGCAGCTTGGGACTAGCGGGAGCTCAGCAGTACTTC
TRBV2	once	TRBJ2-3	NA	CASTLTATGTDTQYF	TGTGCCAGCACCCTGACAGCCACCGGCACAGATACGCAGTATTTT
TRBV6-5	NA	TRBJ2-7	NA	CASSRTPAYEQYF	TGTGCCAGCAGTAGGACTCCCGCCTACGAGCAGTACTTC
TRBV19	NA	TRBJ2-7	NA	CASSIPYRNEQYF	TGTGCCAGTAGTATCCCCTACAGGAATGAGCAGTACTTC
TRBV5-4	NA	TRBJ1-3	TRBD1	CASSLSTGLTGNTIYF	TGTGCCAGCAGCTTGTCGACAGGGTTGACTGGAAACACCATATATTTT
TRBV5-1	NA	TRBJ1-2	NA	CASSLAARVDGYTF	TGCGCCAGCAGCTTGGCAGCCAGGGTTGATGGCTACACCTTC
TRBV28	NA	TRBJ2-1	TRBD1	CASSARTGAFYNEQFF	TGTGCCAGCAGTGCCCGGACAGGGGCCTTCTACAATGAGCAGTTCTTC
TRBV28	NA	TRBJ1-3	NA	CASSPQGGTNSGNTIYF	TGTGCCAGCAGTCCGCAGGGCGGTACAAACTCTGGAAACACCATATATTTT
TRBV6-5	NA	TRBJ2-1	TRBD2	CATRGSGSGYNEQFF	TGTGCCACGAGAGGGAGCGGGAGCGGATACAATGAGCAGTTCTTC
TRBV18	NA	TRBJ1-1	NA	CASSPDSNTEAFF	TGTGCCAGCTCACCAGACTCGAACACTGAAGCTTTCTTT